This is a list of T cell receptor beta chains from one sample in a study of T cell repertoires in cytomegalovirus infection. One entry per CDR3 protein, called by TCRdb with MiXCR from the reads. The data show some 390,000 distinct CDR3 sequences, 15% to 20% seen once. Source material: PBMCs. The receptors here all came from a human donor in good health (CMV status not recorded). Some clones in this sample may be carry-over from other donors' samples. Each CDR3 is given with its conserved first and last residue. Each record gives: V gene, J gene, clone size, D gene, CDR3 protein, CDR3 DNA. D genes are given only for firm matches. Only part of the rows carry a size: once, few, many, or a class if the clone is expanded.

V: TRBV20-1; J: TRBJ2-6; size: NA; D: NA; CDR3: CSARVGGLRSGANVLTF; DNA: TGCAGTGCTAGAGTCGGGGGACTCCGCTCTGGGGCCAACGTCCTGACTTTC
V: TRBV7-9; J: TRBJ2-7; size: many; D: NA; CDR3: CASSLARTSYEQYF; DNA: TGTGCCAGCAGCTTAGCGCGGACATCCTACGAGCAGTACTTC
V: TRBV20-1; J: TRBJ2-3; size: few; D: TRBD2; CDR3: CSARWAGGTDTQYF; DNA: TGCAGTGCCCGCTGGGCGGGGGGCACAGATACGCAGTATTTT
V: TRBV24-1; J: TRBJ2-3; size: NA; D: NA; CDR3: CATSDKTDTQYF; DNA: TGTGCCACCAGTGATAAAACAGATACGCAGTATTTT
V: TRBV11-2; J: TRBJ2-1; size: many; D: TRBD2; CDR3: CASRPSGGARNEQFF; DNA: TGTGCCAGCAGACCTAGCGGGGGGGCTAGGAATGAGCAGTTCTTC
V: TRBV5-3; J: TRBJ2-3; size: NA; D: TRBD2; CDR3: CASREASGGTDTQYF; DNA: TGTGCCAGCAGGGAAGCTAGCGGGGGCACAGATACGCAGTATTTT
V: TRBV7-6; J: TRBJ2-7; size: many; D: NA; CDR3: CASSLGASGTADF; DNA: TGTGCCAGCAGCTTAGGGGCCTCGGGGACGGCAGACTTC
V: TRBV7-2; J: TRBJ2-3; size: many; D: TRBD2; CDR3: CASSPLAGGPMQYF; DNA: TGTGCCAGCAGCCCTCTAGCGGGAGGGCCGATGCAGTATTTT
V: TRBV2; J: TRBJ1-2; size: NA; D: NA; CDR3: CASSVAVYYGYTF; DNA: TGTGCCAGCAGTGTGGCGGTATACTATGGCTACACCTTC
V: TRBV12-3/TRBV12-4; J: TRBJ2-7; size: many; D: NA; CDR3: CASSPVAPSYEQYF; DNA: TGTGCCAGCAGCCCCGTGGCGCCATCCTACGAGCAGTACTTC
V: TRBV19; J: TRBJ1-3; size: NA; D: NA; CDR3: CASSMWASDAGNTIYF; DNA: TGTGCCAGTAGTATGTGGGCCAGCGACGCCGGAAACACCATATATTTT
V: TRBV25-1; J: TRBJ2-1; size: NA; D: NA; CDR3: CASSEKLRGWKPYNEQFF; DNA: TGTGCCAGCAGCGAGAAGTTAAGAGGTTGGAAACCCTACAATGAGCAGTTCTTC
V: TRBV7-2; J: TRBJ1-3; size: many; D: NA; CDR3: CASSVSWVGDTIYF; DNA: TGTGCCAGCAGCGTTAGCTGGGTTGGGGACACCATATATTTT
V: TRBV4-2; J: TRBJ2-7; size: few; D: NA; CDR3: CASRVQGSPSYEQYF; DNA: TGTGCCAGCAGAGTACAGGGATCCCCCTCCTACGAGCAGTACTTC
V: TRBV6-5; J: TRBJ1-5; size: many; D: NA; CDR3: CASSYQSAHQPQHF; DNA: TGTGCCAGCAGTTACCAATCAGCTCATCAGCCCCAGCATTTT
V: TRBV3-1; J: TRBJ2-7; size: NA; D: TRBD2; CDR3: CASSQPGGGSEQYF; DNA: TGTGCCAGCAGCCAACCCGGGGGGGGGTCCGAGCAGTACTTC
V: TRBV20-1; J: TRBJ1-2; size: few; D: NA; CDR3: CSSPLQERYGYTF; DNA: TGCAGTTCCCCCTTACAGGAACGCTATGGCTACACCTTC
V: TRBV20-1; J: TRBJ2-7; size: few; D: NA; CDR3: CSGLNRAGSYEQYF; DNA: TGCAGTGGGCTAAATCGGGCGGGATCCTACGAGCAGTACTTC
V: TRBV12-3/TRBV12-4; J: TRBJ2-5; size: many; D: TRBD2; CDR3: CASSLLAGVGETQYF; DNA: TGTGCCAGCAGTCTATTAGCGGGAGTCGGGGAGACCCAGTACTTC
V: TRBV2; J: TRBJ2-3; size: few; D: NA; CDR3: CASKGDPDTQYF; DNA: TGTGCCAGCAAGGGGGATCCAGATACGCAGTATTTT
V: TRBV20-1; J: TRBJ2-7; size: NA; D: NA; CDR3: CSARDRRAYEQYF; DNA: TGCAGTGCTAGGGACCGGCGGGCCTACGAGCAGTACTTC
V: TRBV7-2; J: TRBJ2-7; size: many; D: TRBD2; CDR3: CASSLGLASSYEQYF; DNA: TGTGCCAGCAGCTTGGGACTAGCTAGCTCCTACGAGCAGTACTTC
V: TRBV11-1; J: TRBJ1-1; size: many; D: NA; CDR3: CASSLGPNPTEAFF; DNA: TGTGCCAGCAGCTTAGGGCCAAACCCAACTGAAGCTTTCTTT
V: TRBV20-1; J: TRBJ2-3; size: few; D: NA; CDR3: CSARDLGRGPPQYF; DNA: TGCAGTGCTAGAGATCTCGGCCGCGGGCCCCCGCAGTATTTT
V: TRBV29-1; J: TRBJ2-1; size: once; D: TRBD2; CDR3: CSAQTSVNEQFF; DNA: TGCAGCGCACAAACTAGCGTTAATGAGCAGTTCTTC
V: TRBV7-8; J: TRBJ1-4; size: many; D: NA; CDR3: CASSPVGGRPNEKLFF; DNA: TGTGCCAGCAGCCCTGTGGGAGGCCGGCCTAATGAAAAACTGTTTTTT
V: TRBV4-1; J: TRBJ2-5; size: many; D: TRBD1; CDR3: CASSLQGDRETQYF; DNA: TGCGCCAGCAGCCTCCAGGGGGATCGAGAGACCCAGTACTTC
V: TRBV5-1; J: TRBJ2-5; size: few; D: NA; CDR3: CASSPGATETQYF; DNA: TGCGCCAGCTCGCCGGGGGCCACGGAGACCCAGTACTTC
V: TRBV12-3/TRBV12-4; J: TRBJ2-4; size: many; D: NA; CDR3: CASSFGPVKNIQYF; DNA: TGTGCCAGCAGTTTTGGGCCAGTCAAAAACATTCAGTACTTC
V: TRBV28; J: TRBJ1-4; size: many; D: TRBD1; CDR3: CASSPDRGNPTNEKLFF; DNA: TGTGCCAGCAGTCCCGACAGGGGCAATCCAACTAATGAAAAACTGTTTTTT
V: TRBV10-3; J: TRBJ2-1; size: NA; D: NA; CDR3: CAISRGRGGLSSYNEQFF; DNA: TGTGCCATCAGCCGAGGTAGGGGGGGCCTGAGCTCCTACAATGAGCAGTTCTTC